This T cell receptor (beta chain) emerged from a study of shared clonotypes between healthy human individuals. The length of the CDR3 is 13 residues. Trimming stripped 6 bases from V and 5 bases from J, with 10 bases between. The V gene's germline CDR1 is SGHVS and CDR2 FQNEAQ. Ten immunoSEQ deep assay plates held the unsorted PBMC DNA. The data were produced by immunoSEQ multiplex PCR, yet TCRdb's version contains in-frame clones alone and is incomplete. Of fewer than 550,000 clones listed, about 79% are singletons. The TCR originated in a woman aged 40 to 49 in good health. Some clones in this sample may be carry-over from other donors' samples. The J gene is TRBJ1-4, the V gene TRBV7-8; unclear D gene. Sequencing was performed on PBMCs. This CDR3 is CASRAHLNEKLFF. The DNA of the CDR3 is TGTGCCAGCAGGGCTCATTTGAATGAAAAACTGTTTTTT.